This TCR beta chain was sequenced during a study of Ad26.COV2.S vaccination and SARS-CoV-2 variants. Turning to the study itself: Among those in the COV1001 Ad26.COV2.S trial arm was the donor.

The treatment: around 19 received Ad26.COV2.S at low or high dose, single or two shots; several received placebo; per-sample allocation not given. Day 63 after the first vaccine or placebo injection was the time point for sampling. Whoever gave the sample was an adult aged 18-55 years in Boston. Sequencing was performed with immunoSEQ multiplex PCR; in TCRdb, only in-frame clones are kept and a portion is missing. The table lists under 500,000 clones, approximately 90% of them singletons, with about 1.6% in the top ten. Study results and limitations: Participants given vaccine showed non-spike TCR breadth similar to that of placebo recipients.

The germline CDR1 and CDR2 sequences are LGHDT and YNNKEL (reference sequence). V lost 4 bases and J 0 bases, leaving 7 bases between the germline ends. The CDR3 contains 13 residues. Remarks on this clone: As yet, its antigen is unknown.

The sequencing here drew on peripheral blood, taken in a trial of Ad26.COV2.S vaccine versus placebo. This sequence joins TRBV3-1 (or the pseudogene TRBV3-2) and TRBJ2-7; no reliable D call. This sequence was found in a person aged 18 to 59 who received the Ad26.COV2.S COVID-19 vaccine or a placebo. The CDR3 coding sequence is TGTGCCAGCAGCCGCTTGACCTCCTACGAGCAGTACTTC. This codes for CASSRLTSYEQYF.